This T cell receptor (beta chain) was observed in a study of T-cell memory formation after mild COVID-19. Study details: Largely, the TCR clusters proved donor specific. Study-level findings and limits: Mostly located in CM and EM were contracting CD4+ clones, with contracting CD8+ clones located in EMRA.

V dropped 2 bases and J dropped 11 bases, with 12 bases sitting between them. The germline V gene encodes CDR1 DFQATT and CDR2 SNEGSKA (reference sequence). The CDR3 has 11 residues. Of note for this clonotype: Its target is not known.

One entry per CDR3 protein, called by TCRdb with MiXCR from the 5' RACE reads. The sample lists 450,000 or so distinct CDR3 sequences; around 27% were seen once. The source is an adult woman who had mild COVID-19 (a few samples of this study predate the infection). Cell type and time point are not known. The rearrangement joins TRBV20-1 to TRBJ1-1, with D unclear. Sequencing was performed on PBMCs or a T cell subset sorted from them (not recorded which). The CDR3 protein is CSARSILGAFF. CDR3 bases: TGCAGTGCTAGATCCATTCTCGGGGCTTTCTTT.